The text below deals with one T cell receptor (beta chain). Its antigen is undetermined. Using its own MiXCR run on the reads, TCRdb lists one record per CDR3 protein. The data contain around 540,000 distinct CDR3 sequences, 30% to 40% of them singletons. The data were obtained in a study of T cell repertoires in cytomegalovirus infection. The germline CDR1 and CDR2 sequences are SGHKS and YYEKEE (reference sequence). The CDR3 loop spans 15 amino acids. V was trimmed by 0 bases and J by 2 bases, leaving 11 bases between them. Study-level points and caveats: Carriage of CMV together with the relevant HLA was identifiable through cumulative public TCR beta family frequency.

The sequenced sample was cultured PBMCs, obtained from culture after CMV antigen stimulation. The V gene is TRBV5-5, the J gene TRBJ1-2; D perhaps matches TRBD1 (6 bases). This clonotype originated in a human donor in good health (CMV status not recorded). Some clones in this sample may be carry-over from other donors' samples. The CDR3 reads CASSLEQGKNYGYTF. The CDR3 DNA reads TGTGCCAGCAGCTTGGAACAGGGAAAGAACTATGGCTACACCTTC.